These 23 T cell receptor beta chains originate from one sample sequenced in a study of T-cell reconstitution after alpha-beta-depleted transplantation in children. The library targeted TCRbeta and was prepared with unique molecular identifiers. TCRdb ran MiXCR on the PCR reads and lists one entry per CDR3 protein. Of a few hundred thousand distinct CDR3 sequences listed, 10% to 15% are singletons. Sequences were derived from PBMCs, mostly from graft donor cells, sampled 360 days after TCRalphabeta/CD19-depleted stem cell transplant. These receptors all come from a male patient aged 10-17 years who had a stem cell transplant for acute myeloid leukemia, so the T cells may come from the graft donor.

This chain joins TRBV6-1 and TRBJ2-7; D not certain. Germline assignment: CDR1 MNHNS and CDR2 SASEGT. V was clipped by 8 bases and J by 11 bases, with 13 bases between them. The CDR3 runs to 10 residues. CDR3 sequence: CASSTPGEYF. The CDR3 DNA sequence: TGTGCCAGCTCCACCCCAGGAGAGTACTTC.

The chain links TRBV20-1 to TRBJ2-3; the D gene is possibly TRBD2 (6 bases). The CDR3 spans 15 residues. Germline assignment: CDR1 DFQATT and CDR2 SNEGSKA (reference sequence). Trimming took 3 bases from V and 1 from J, leaving 14 bases between them. CDR3 nucleotide sequence: TGCAGTGCTAGCCGACTAGTACCAGGCACAGATACGCAGTATTTT. This translates into CSASRLVPGTDTQYF.

This clonotype was observed a few times. The rearrangement joins TRBV7-9 to TRBJ2-1; weak D call: TRBD1 (5 bases). Deletions cut 2 bases from V and 7 bases from J, with 21 bases between. The CDR3 is 17 amino acids. In germline, CDR1 is SEHNR, CDR2 FQNEAQ (reference sequence). The CDR3 sequence is CASSLKYGQGERNEQFF. CDR3 bases: TGTGCCAGCAGCTTAAAATACGGTCAGGGCGAAAGGAATGAGCAGTTCTTC.

This clonotype was observed at least ten times. CDR3 sequence: CASSLLQVEFF. Written as DNA, the CDR3 is TGTGCCAGCAGTTTACTCCAGGTGGAGTTCTTC. The chain uses TRBV12-3 or TRBV12-4 and TRBJ2-1, with D unresolved. The ends were cut back, 2 bases at V and 14 bases at J, with 10 bases in the middle. The CDR3 totals 11 residues.

There are a few counts of this clonotype. V is TRBV20-1 and J is TRBJ2-1; 10 positions match TRBD2. This CDR3 has 20 amino acids. Trimming took 3 bases from V and 0 from J; bases not matched to a gene: 17. The germline gives CDR1 DFQATT, CDR2 SNEGSKA (reference sequence). CDR3 amino acids: CSASAPFTSGKPSSYNEQFF. The CDR3 region has the DNA TGCAGTGCTAGCGCCCCGTTTACTAGCGGGAAACCCAGCTCCTACAATGAGCAGTTCTTC.

CDR3 loop: CSVRTGGSWETQYF. Written as DNA, the CDR3 is TGCAGCGTCCGGACAGGGGGATCGTGGGAGACCCAGTACTTC. The chain recombines TRBV29-1 with TRBJ2-5, with 10 bases matching TRBD1. CDR1 and CDR2 from the germline V gene are SQVTM and ANQGSEA. The junction had 9 bases not matched to a gene; V was cut back by 6 bases and J by 5 bases. This CDR3 is built from 14 residues.

This clonotype was detected a few times. The J gene is TRBJ2-1, the V gene TRBV7-9; 8 nucleotides match TRBD2. V lost 4 bases to trimming and J lost 2 bases; unmatched junction nucleotides: 4. The CDR3 contains 15 residues. The germline gives CDR1 SEHNR, CDR2 FQNEAQ (reference sequence). CDR3: CASSSVAGPYNEQFF. The CDR3 DNA sequence: TGTGCCAGCAGCTCCGTAGCGGGGCCCTACAATGAGCAGTTCTTC.

The CDR3 region has the DNA TGTGCCAGCAGTTACTTCGGGGCGGGAGTATTCGGCACAGATACGCAGTATTTT. It yields the protein CASSYFGAGVFGTDTQYF. The rearrangement joins TRBV6-5 to TRBJ2-3; 7 bases agree with TRBD2. The CDR3 length is 18 residues. V trimming: 1 base; J trimming: 1 base; junction bases outside the gene matches: 11. Germline V lookup: CDR1 MNHEY, CDR2 SVGAGI.

The V gene is TRBV21-1, the J gene TRBJ1-4; TRBD1 reflects the table's D call only, with no check against the DNA. TRBV21-1 is designated a pseudogene. The CDR3 has 14 residues. CDR3 coding DNA: TGTGCCAGCAGGTGGGGGACAGAGAGAGGAAAACTGTTTTTT. Residues: CASRWGTERGKLFF.

Points on this clonotype: The junction does not match germline at one end; this may be a read error. The rearrangement links TRBV20-1 to TRBJ2-1; 10 bases agree with TRBD2. Germline loops: CDR1 DFQATT, CDR2 SNEGSKA (reference sequence). The CDR3 has 13 amino acids. CDR3 coding DNA: TGCAGTGCTAGTAGACTAGCGGGTACCCGCCCATGGTTC. As protein: CSASRLAGTRPWF.

This clonotype occurred many times. This CDR3 is CSVWTSGIYEQYF. The CDR3 DNA sequence: TGCAGCGTTTGGACTAGCGGGATCTACGAGCAGTACTTC. The rearrangement uses TRBV29-1 and TRBJ2-7, with 12 bases that match TRBD2. The CDR3 sequence is 13 residues long. The germline gives CDR1 SQVTM, CDR2 ANQGSEA. With V trimmed by 5 bases and J by 3 bases, 2 bases remained unmatched.

The genes are TRBV2 and TRBJ1-1, with D perhaps matching TRBD1 (5 bases). Germline-derived CDR1 and CDR2 are SNHLY and FYNNEI. CDR3 size: 15 residues. The ends were cut back, 6 bases at V and 0 bases at J, with 14 bases in the middle. CDR3 region: CASRNTGSVNTEAFF. The CDR3 DNA is TGTGCCAGCAGAAATACAGGATCGGTGAACACTGAAGCTTTCTTT.

This clonotype was detected ten times or more. The rearrangement uses TRBV29-1 and TRBJ2-5; 7 bases agree with TRBD1. The CDR3 spans 14 residues. The germline V gene has CDR1 SQVTM and CDR2 ANQGSEA. V trimming: 7 bases; J trimming: 1 base; junction bases outside the gene matches: 9. CDR3 nucleotide sequence: TGCAGCGCCGTAGACAGGGTGCCCCAAGAGACCCAGTACTTC. Translating gives CSAVDRVPQETQYF.

This clonotype was recorded a few times. The CDR3 loop reads CSLVKGLAEETQYF. CDR3 coding DNA: TGCAGCTTAGTGAAGGGACTAGCGGAAGAGACCCAGTACTTC. The chain joins TRBV29-1 to TRBJ2-5; 11 nucleotides align to TRBD2. CDR1 is SQVTM and CDR2 is ANQGSEA in the germline V gene. With 8 bases clipped from V and 3 bases from J, the junction kept 8 bases outside the gene matches. This CDR3 contains 14 residues.

CDR3 DNA sequence: TGTGCCAGCATCCTTCCCGGGGACAATGAGCAGTTCTTC. Translation: CASILPGDNEQFF. The J gene is TRBJ2-1, the V gene TRBV12-3 or TRBV12-4; D perhaps matches TRBD2 (5 bases). Trimming stripped 7 bases from V and 5 bases from J, with 12 bases between. CDR3 length: 13 amino acids.

The chain carries TRBV28 and TRBJ1-2; D might be TRBD1 (6 bases). V was cut by 1 base and J by 6 bases, with 9 bases left in between. The CDR3 sequence is 13 residues long. Looked up from germline, CDR1 is MDHEN and CDR2 is SYDVKM. The CDR3 protein is CASSLLGGHGYTF. The CDR3 nucleotides are TGTGCCAGCAGTTTATTGGGGGGCCATGGCTACACCTTC.

The chain recombines TRBV19 with TRBJ2-4, with D perhaps assigned TRBD1 or TRBD2 (6 bases each). There are 14 residues in the CDR3. The germline CDR1 and CDR2 sequences are LNHDA and SQIVND (reference sequence). Deletions cut 4 bases from V and 7 bases from J, with 14 bases between. CDR3: CASSTSGAGNIQYF. The DNA of the CDR3 is TGTGCCAGTAGTACCTCGGGGGCGGGGAACATTCAGTACTTC.

There are many counts of this clonotype. This chain uses TRBV29-1 with TRBJ2-3, with 12 bases aligning to TRBD2. Germline CDR1 reads SQVTM; CDR2 reads ANQGSEA. The CDR3 covers 14 residues. The J segment lost 3 bases and the V segment lost 5 bases, leaving 3 bases of the junction unmatched. CDR3 region: CSVQGTSGTDTQYF. In nucleotides, the CDR3 is TGCAGCGTTCAAGGGACTAGCGGGACAGATACGCAGTATTTT.

The sample holds many counts of this clonotype. The chain combines TRBV7-2 with TRBJ2-2; the match to TRBD2 covers 7 bases. CDR1 is SGHTA and CDR2 is FQGNSA in the germline V gene. J gave up 0 bases and V 7 bases, and 11 bases lay outside the gene matches. The CDR3 covers 17 residues. CDR3: CASIAYVAGPNTGELFF. The CDR3, as DNA: TGTGCCAGCATTGCTTATGTAGCGGGCCCGAACACCGGGGAGCTGTTTTTT.

This clonotype was recorded at least ten times. For the CDR3, the DNA is TGTGCCAGTAGTACCGGGGCCCCAATAACCGGGGAGCTGTTTTTT. Translation gives CASSTGAPITGELFF. V usage is TRBV19 and J usage is TRBJ2-2, with D perhaps matching TRBD1 or TRBD2 (5 bases each). Germline V CDR1 and CDR2: LNHDA, SQIVND (reference sequence). The length of the CDR3 is 15 residues. Trimming cost V 4 bases and J 5 bases, with 14 bases left between them. Full variable domain (rest looked up from reference TRBV19 and TRBJ2-2): DGGITQSPKYLFRKEGQNVTLSCEQNLNHDAMYWYRQDPGQGLRLIYYSQIVNDFQKGDIAEGYSVSREKKESFPLTVTSAQKNPTAFYLCASSTGAPITGELFFGEGSRLTVL.

The J gene is TRBJ2-1, the V gene TRBV7-2, with a possible D match to TRBD2 (6 bases). The CDR3 length is 16 residues. Germline V gene data show CDR1 as SGHTA and CDR2 as FQGNSA. Trimming stripped 5 bases from V and 4 bases from J, with 18 bases between. The DNA for the CDR3 is TGTGCCAGCAGCGTTGAGCGGGTAGTTGATTACAATGAGCAGTTCTTC. It translates to CASSVERVVDYNEQFF. Combining the CDR3 with reference TRBV7-2 and TRBJ2-1 gives the whole variable domain GAGVSQSPSNKVTEKGKDVELRCDPISGHTALYWYRQSLGQGLEFLIYFQGNSAPDKSGLPSDRFSAERTGGSVSTLTIQRTQQEDSAVYLCASSVERVVDYNEQFFGPGTRLTVL.

This clonotype was counted many times. The genes are TRBV7-9 and TRBJ2-5, with D unresolved. The V gene lost 7 bases and the J gene lost 0 bases, with 3 bases spanning the gap. CDR1 is SEHNR and CDR2 is FQNEAQ in the germline V gene (reference sequence). CDR3 length: 11 residues. As DNA, the CDR3 is TGTGCCAGCACCGACCAAGAGACCCAGTACTTC. Translated: CASTDQETQYF.

This chain uses TRBV3-1 with TRBJ2-3; 16 bases are a match to TRBD2. This CDR3 spans 22 amino acids. V dropped 0 bases and J dropped 6; count of bases not matched to a gene: 18. Germline V lookup: CDR1 LGHDT, CDR2 YNNKEL (reference sequence). The CDR3: CASSQDRPGLAGGHDELDTQYF. DNA of the CDR3: TGTGCCAGCAGCCAAGATAGACCGGGACTAGCGGGAGGGCATGATGAATTGGATACGCAGTATTTT.